Following are 8 T cell receptor beta chains from one sample sequenced in a study of control samples from healthy donors and cancer patients (dated by TCRdb to the early 2020s). Libraries were constructed by the immunoSEQ multiplex PCR assay. Sourced from immuneACCESS, this table was stored by TCRdb with only in-frame sequences that have V and J called. A share of the clones is absent; for the studies checked, an unresolved V gene accounts for under half, and the remainder has no known explanation. Recorded for this sample are around 50,000 clones; approximately 90% of them occurred a single time. The ten largest clones capture more than 1.5% of the sample. The source material was PBMCs. The receptors come from a man in his forties with colorectal cancer.

The gene calls are TRBV18 and TRBJ1-2; D gene unclear. CDR3 length: 14 amino acids. Germline CDR1 KGHSH, CDR2 LQKENI. Deletions cut 6 bases from V and 0 bases from J, with 11 bases between. The CDR3 loop is CASSPEGANYGYTF. The CDR3 bases are TGTGCCAGCTCGCCAGAGGGAGCTAACTATGGCTACACCTTC. The full variable domain, its missing parts supplied by reference TRBV18 and TRBJ1-2, is NAGVMQNPRHLVRRRGQEARLRCSPMKGHSHVYWYRQLPEEGLKFMVYLQKENIIDESGMPKERFSAEFPKEGPSILRIQQVVRGDSAAYFCASSPEGANYGYTFGSGTRLTVV.

The table lists this clone with a few counts. The chain uses TRBV5-6 and TRBJ2-5, with D maybe TRBD2 (5 bases). The CDR3 extends over 17 amino acids. Trimming removed 2 bases from V and 0 bases from J, with 17 bases in between. The germline CDR1 and CDR2 sequences are SGHDT and YYEEEE. CDR3: CASSLWEPHPYQETQYF. In nucleotides, the CDR3 is TGTGCCAGCAGCTTATGGGAGCCCCACCCCTACCAAGAGACCCAGTACTTC.

V gene TRBV5-1 combines with J gene TRBJ1-4; 9 positions match TRBD1. Unmatched junction bases numbered 4, after V lost 0 bases and J lost 7 bases. The CDR3 runs to 15 residues. Germline CDR1 SGHRS, CDR2 YFSETQ. In DNA form, the CDR3 reads TGCGCCAGCAGCTTGGTGCCGGGACAGGGTGAAAAACTGTTTTTT. It is translated as CASSLVPGQGEKLFF.

The chain carries TRBV19 and TRBJ2-7; 12 nucleotides agree with TRBD1. V lost 5 bases, J lost 6 bases, and 8 bases stayed unmatched. Germline CDR1 LNHDA, CDR2 SQIVND (reference sequence). The CDR3 extends over 15 amino acids. The CDR3 DNA follows: TGTGCCAGTAGTGGGACAGGGGGCATTGGGGCCGAGCAGTACTTC. Its protein is CASSGTGGIGAEQYF.

The chain employs TRBV7-2 and TRBJ1-1; D perhaps matches TRBD1 (5 bases). Trimming left V 8 bases short and J 4 bases short, with 20 bases between. There are 15 residues in the CDR3. Looked up from germline, CDR1 is SGHTA and CDR2 is FQGNSA. The CDR3 DNA is TGTGCCAGCGGTCAGGGAGGCGGCGGAATCACTGAAGCTTTCTTT. Its translation is CASGQGGGGITEAFF.

The chain uses TRBV19 and TRBJ2-5, with 12 bases matching TRBD2. The CDR3 is made up of 16 amino acids. Per the germline V gene, CDR1 is LNHDA and CDR2 is SQIVND (reference sequence). V trimming: 7 bases; J trimming: 1 base; junction bases outside the gene matches: 7. The CDR3 loop reads CASTTTSGRSQETQYF. The CDR3 nucleotides are TGTGCCAGTACCACAACTAGCGGGAGGTCCCAAGAGACCCAGTACTTC.

The gene calls are TRBV6-2 or TRBV6-3 and TRBJ2-7; D ambiguous. The V gene lost 2 bases and the J gene lost 2 bases, with 10 bases spanning the gap. There are 14 residues in the CDR3. CDR1 and CDR2 (germline): MNHEY, SVGEGT. CDR3 residues: CASSYTPTAYEQYF. CDR3 coding DNA: TGTGCCAGCAGTTACACTCCGACTGCCTACGAGCAGTACTTC.

The chain carries TRBV27 and TRBJ1-1; no clear D. The CDR3 consists of 12 residues. Trimming left V 10 bases short and J 1 base short, with 10 bases between. Germline V gives CDR1 MNHEY, CDR2 SMNVEV (reference sequence). CDR3 amino acids: CATGGSNTEAFF. The DNA of the CDR3 is TGTGCCACCGGAGGTTCGAACACTGAAGCTTTCTTT.